A selection of T cell receptor beta chains follows, all from one sample in a study of coeliac disease. TCRdb's copy holds only in-frame clones and misses some; the assay was immunoSEQ multiplex PCR. The repertoire holds under 5,000 clones, with about four fifths as singletons. The material sequenced was lamina propria lymphocytes from the gut. The receptor source for this set is a woman aged 18-29 years with active celiac disease. Both conserved end residues are trimmed from each CDR3.

v_gene	CDR3aa
TRBV7-9	ASSSLAGGLNEQF
TRBV11-2	ASSHTRGWETQY
TRBV7-3	ASSPSGGADTQY
TRBV11-3	ASSPGLVPDTQY
TRBV5-5	ASSPGGNQPQH
TRBV7-9	ASSPILAGGNNEQF
TRBV14	ASSGLAGALEQF
TRBV21-1	ASRVGLATQIRTEAF
TRBV18	ASSPPFRGYGYT
TRBV18	ASSLSGQGRTQY
TRBV7-6	ASSLVVAGSYNEQF
TRBV7-9	ASSTPTHKNTEAF
TRBV28	ASSVYQGAETQY
TRBV7-8	ASSLIGQGGREQY
TRBV27	ASSPKGRQVMNTEAF
TRBV2	ASSSSDTQY
TRBV29-1	SVEGEGAYEQY
TRBV9	ASSGTSGRPDEQY
TRBV7-8	ASSSPLHRDRAQETQY
TRBV7-9	ASSLAGSQETQY
TRBV7-2	ASSLGAWGRISYEQY
TRBV7-9	ASSSRGSGYTVGTGELF
TRBV6-1	AGTREMNTEAF
TRBV6-5	ASSYSRDNQPQH
TRBV7-3	ASSQVGGPDTQY
TRBV6-1	ASSEGQGADTQY
TRBV4-2	ASSQVVSSTDTQY
TRBV30	AWSYSGFSNYGYT
TRBV4-2	ASSQDGYSIYEQY
TRBV11-1	ATSPTSGGSKVRETQY
TRBV27	ASSLDTSGTGTAQY
TRBV2	ASSQGPPGGTDTQY
TRBV6-6	ASTRTSPTDTQY
TRBV15	ATSRDLTGAMNTEAF
TRBV13	ASSLGRQGTYEQY
TRBV2	ASQRGNYGYT
TRBV5-8	ASSRLEGLDEQY
TRBV2	ASPSGVLSYNEQF
TRBV6-6	ASSYSGGLMYYEQY
TRBV28	ASSMGGYEQY
TRBV27	ASSLGRGSSYEQY
TRBV18	ASSPPGGGSYEQY
TRBV5-1	ASSPGGTEDNSPLH
TRBV27	ASSLSGGETQY
TRBV6-4	ASSEGTSGGNEQF